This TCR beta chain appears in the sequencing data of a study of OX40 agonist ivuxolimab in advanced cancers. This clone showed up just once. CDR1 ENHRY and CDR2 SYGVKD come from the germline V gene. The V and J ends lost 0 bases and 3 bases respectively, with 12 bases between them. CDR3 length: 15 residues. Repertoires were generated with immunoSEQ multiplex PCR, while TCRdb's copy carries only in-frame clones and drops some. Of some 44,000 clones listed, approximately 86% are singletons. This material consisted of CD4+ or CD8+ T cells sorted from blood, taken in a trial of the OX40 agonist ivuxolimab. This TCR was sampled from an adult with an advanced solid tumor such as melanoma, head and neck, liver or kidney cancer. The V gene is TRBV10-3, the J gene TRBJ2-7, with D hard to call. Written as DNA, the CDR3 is TGTGCCATCAGTGAGTCGACTTCCAGTCGCTACGAGCAGTACTTC. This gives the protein CAISESTSSRYEQYF.